The 8 T cell receptor beta chains given below trace back to one sample, sequenced in a study of T-cell reconstitution after alpha-beta-depleted transplantation in children. Library preparation (for TCRbeta) was performed with unique molecular identifiers. MiXCR was run by TCRdb on the PCR reads, yielding one entry per CDR3 protein. Counted here are about 110,000 distinct CDR3 sequences, 5% to 7% occurring once; the ten biggest clones make up roughly 23%. Source: PBMCs, mostly from graft donor cells, taken 360 days after TCRalphabeta/CD19-depleted stem cell transplant. These receptors were taken from a male patient under 10 years old who had a stem cell transplant for acute lymphoblastic leukemia, so the T cells may come from the graft donor.

The table lists this clonotype with many counts. J is TRBJ1-1 and V is TRBV20-1; the D gene is possibly TRBD1 (5 bases). This CDR3 is built from 14 residues. Germline CDR1 reads DFQATT; CDR2 reads SNEGSKA (reference sequence). V gave up 3 bases and J gave up 6 bases, with 17 bases separating them. The CDR3 spells CSARGPGKGPEAFF. In DNA, the CDR3 is TGCAGTGCTAGGGGGCCAGGAAAGGGGCCTGAAGCTTTCTTT.

This clonotype appeared many times. The chain employs TRBV7-8 and TRBJ2-5, with 8 positions matching TRBD2. The germline V gene has CDR1 SGHVS and CDR2 FQNEAQ. V lost 0 bases to trimming and J lost 4 bases; unmatched junction nucleotides: 4. CDR3 length equals 15 residues. The CDR3 region is CASSLARTSTETQYF. The CDR3 nucleotides read TGTGCCAGCAGCTTAGCCCGGACTAGCACAGAGACCCAGTACTTC. The variable domain in full, with the rest retrieved from reference TRBV7-8 and TRBJ2-5, is GAGVSQSPRYKVAKRGQDVALRCDPISGHVSLFWYQQALGQGPEFLTYFQNEAQLDKSGLPSDRFFAERPEGSVSTLKIQRTQQEDSAVYLCASSLARTSTETQYFGPGTRLLVL.

The chain uses TRBV7-2 and TRBJ2-1; TRBD2 matches 9 bases. Trimming at V came to 0 bases and at J to 4 bases, leaving 4 bases not matched to a gene. CDR3 size: 16 residues. From germline, CDR1 is SGHTA and CDR2 FQGNSA. The CDR3 bases are TGTGCCAGCAGCTTAGCGGGGGCGGGAGGGTACAATGAGCAGTTCTTC. This encodes CASSLAGAGGYNEQFF.

In its sample, this clonotype was seen many times. The genes are TRBV5-1 and TRBJ2-7; D remains unclear. Germline values: CDR1 SGHRS, CDR2 YFSETQ. This CDR3 spans 17 amino acids. Trimming removed 3 bases at V and 0 bases at J, with 19 bases between. The CDR3 sequence is CASSYSNWPWDSYEQYF. The DNA for the CDR3 is TGCGCCAGCAGCTACTCGAACTGGCCATGGGACTCCTACGAGCAGTACTTC. Based on the CDR3 plus reference TRBV5-1 and TRBJ2-7, the full variable domain is KAGVTQTPRYLIKTRGQQVTLSCSPISGHRSVSWYQQTPGQGLQFLFEYFSETQRNKGNFPGRFSGRQFSNSRSEMNVSTLELGDSALYLCASSYSNWPWDSYEQYFGPGTRLTVT.

This clonotype occurred many times. The J gene is TRBJ2-2, the V gene TRBV12-3 or TRBV12-4, with D possibly being TRBD1 (5 bases). The V and J ends lost 5 bases and 0 bases respectively, with 10 bases between them. CDR3 length: 15 residues. CDR3 nucleotides: TGTGCCAGCAGTCCGACAGAGACGAACACCGGGGAGCTGTTTTTT. Translated: CASSPTETNTGELFF.

In this sample, this clonotype turned up a few times. A junction end diverges from the germline sequence, so it may reflect a read error. The chain links TRBV27 to TRBJ2-5, with D uncertain. The germline V gene encodes CDR1 MNHEY and CDR2 SMNVEV (reference sequence). The CDR3 loop spans 13 amino acids. This chain's CDR3 is CASSPPYQEAQYF. CDR3 in DNA: TGTGCCAGCAGCCCTCCGTACCAAGAGGCCCAGTACTTC.

The gene calls are TRBV20-1 and TRBJ2-3, with D tentatively TRBD1 (5 bases). The germline gives CDR1 DFQATT, CDR2 SNEGSKA (reference sequence). V was clipped by 5 bases and J by 2 bases, with 11 bases between them. The CDR3 has 13 residues. CDR3 loop: CSARQQTTDTQYF. The DNA for the CDR3 is TGCAGTGCTCGACAGCAGACCACAGATACGCAGTATTTT.

This clonotype occurred many times. This rearrangement joins TRBV7-2 to TRBJ2-7; D is ambiguous. V was shortened by 3 bases and J by 4 bases, with 4 bases between the two germline ends. The V gene's germline CDR1 is SGHTA and CDR2 FQGNSA. The CDR3 covers 11 residues. The CDR3: CASSLNYEQYF. The CDR3 nucleotides read TGTGCCAGCAGCTTGAATTACGAGCAGTACTTC.